This T cell receptor (beta chain) was recorded in a study of Graves' ophthalmopathy and Graves' hyperthyroidism. Study-level points and caveats: Both an approximately 71% sensitivity and an approximately 77% specificity characterized the model's predictions of ophthalmopathy progression. Classification of ophthalmopathy versus stable hyperthyroidism by a 13-signature model yielded approximately 90% sensitivity and 75% to 84% specificity.

This clonotype came up many times. The antigen remains undetermined. RNA transcripts were the source from which TCR beta CDR3 regions were amplified. HTBI primers served in a first-round RT-PCR, which a second-round multiplex PCR followed. TCRdb analysed the multiplex PCR reads with MiXCR anew, one entry per CDR3 protein. The table has 650,000 to 800,000 distinct CDR3 sequences, roughly 39% seen once; the top ten hold over 2.5%. Germline loops: CDR1 KGHDR, CDR2 SFDVKD. The CDR3 contains 13 residues. Trimming took 5 bases from V and 0 from J, leaving 6 bases between them. The study excluded patients with other autoimmune diseases, uncontrolled infections, pregnancy or lactation. PBMCs were isolated by Ficoll-Paque density gradient centrifugation, using around 10 ml of fresh peripheral blood as the starting material.

The sample taken for sequencing was peripheral blood. The source is an adult man with Graves' ophthalmopathy. V gene TRBV24-1 combines with J gene TRBJ1-2; D remains unclear. The CDR3 protein is CATSGTSNYGYTF. The CDR3, as DNA: TGTGCCACCAGTGGGACGTCTAACTATGGCTACACCTTC.